This passage covers 11 T cell receptor beta chains from one sample sequenced in a study of control samples from healthy donors and cancer patients. Generated by immunoSEQ multiplex PCR, the TCRdb table keeps only in-frame clones and is missing some. Of some 250,000 clones listed, over 75% are singletons. What was sequenced was PBMCs. The source is a woman aged 60-75 years with lung cancer.

The genes are TRBV6-5 and TRBJ2-1; D is perhaps TRBD1 (6 bases). V was trimmed by 4 bases and J by 2 bases, leaving 12 bases between them. From germline, CDR1 is MNHEY and CDR2 SVGAGI. The CDR3 covers 15 residues. The DNA of the CDR3 is TGTGCCAGCAGTTTACAGGGCGACCCCTACAATGAGCAGTTCTTC. Its translation: CASSLQGDPYNEQFF.

The rearrangement links TRBV19 to TRBJ1-4; D gene unclear. Trimming took 3 bases from V and 8 from J, leaving 10 bases between them. The CDR3 is 13 residues long. CDR1 is LNHDA, CDR2 SQIVND, per germline (reference sequence). In nucleotides, the CDR3 is TGTGCCAGTAGTATTATGATCTGGGAAAAACTGTTTTTT. This encodes CASSIMIWEKLFF.

The chain recombines TRBV27 with TRBJ2-6; unclear D gene. Trimming took 8 bases from V and 3 from J, leaving 11 bases between them. The length of the CDR3 is 14 residues. Germline loops: CDR1 MNHEY, CDR2 SMNVEV (reference sequence). For the CDR3, the DNA is TGTGCCAGCCTTAATGTTTATGGGGCCAACGTCCTGACTTTC. Its protein is CASLNVYGANVLTF. The entire variable domain, with the rest obtained from reference TRBV27 and TRBJ2-6, is as follows: EAQVTQNPRYLITVTGKKLTVTCSQNMNHEYMSWYRQDPGLGLRQIYYSMNVEVTDKGDVPEGYKVSRKEKRNFPLILESPSPNQTSLYFCASLNVYGANVLTFGAGSRLTVL.

This rearrangement joins TRBV25-1 to TRBJ2-5; the D gene could be TRBD1 or TRBD2 (6 bases each). The germline CDR1 and CDR2 sequences are MGHDK and SYGVNS. The CDR3 contains 14 residues. V was pared by 8 bases and J by 5 bases, with 18 bases between. The DNA of the CDR3 is TGTGCCAGCTCCCAATTGGGGGGCCGGGAGACCCAGTACTTC. This sequence encodes CASSQLGGRETQYF.

To note about this clone: This specimen includes other DNA sequences encoding the same CDR3. This chain joins TRBV7-3 and TRBJ2-2; the D call may be TRBD1 or TRBD2 (5 bases each). Germline assignment: CDR1 SGHTA and CDR2 FQGTGA. V lost 4 bases to trimming and J lost 3 bases, with 12 bases between them. The CDR3 extends over 15 amino acids. CDR3 in amino acids: CASSSRGGYTGELFF. The CDR3 DNA reads TGTGCCAGCAGCTCACGGGGCGGATACACCGGGGAGCTGTTTTTT.

J is TRBJ1-2 and V is TRBV7-2, with 8 bases matching TRBD1. The V and J ends lost 4 bases and 8 bases, in that order; junction bases with no gene match: 6. Germline CDR1 SGHTA, CDR2 FQGNSA. The length of the CDR3 is 13 residues. This chain's CDR3 is CASSSGTGDGYTF. CDR3 in DNA: TGTGCCAGCAGCTCAGGGACAGGAGACGGCTACACCTTC. The full variable domain, rest sourced from reference TRBV7-2 and TRBJ1-2, is GAGVSQSPSNKVTEKGKDVELRCDPISGHTALYWYRQSLGQGLEFLIYFQGNSAPDKSGLPSDRFSAERTGGSVSTLTIQRTQQEDSAVYLCASSSGTGDGYTFGSGTRLTVV.

This sequence joins TRBV29-1 and TRBJ2-3, with D perhaps being TRBD1 or TRBD2 (6 bases each). The V end lost 3 bases, the J end lost 6 bases, and 16 bases lay between the germline ends. Per the germline V gene, CDR1 is SQVTM and CDR2 is ANQGSEA. This CDR3 is built from 14 residues. CDR3 amino acids: CSVEGGLGADTQYF. CDR3 nucleotides: TGCAGCGTTGAGGGGGGCTTAGGGGCGGATACGCAGTATTTT.

This clone was observed a single time. The rearrangement joins TRBV27 to TRBJ2-7; 8 bases fit TRBD1. The CDR3 totals 15 residues. The V gene's germline CDR1 is MNHEY and CDR2 SMNVEV (reference sequence). J lost 4 bases, V lost 2 bases, and 7 bases had no gene match. The DNA for the CDR3 is TGTGCCAGCAGTTTAGAGGGACAGGTGACATACGAGCAGTACTTC. Translated, it gives CASSLEGQVTYEQYF.

This chain links TRBV6-5 with TRBJ1-4, with D hard to call. V lost 2 bases and J 5 bases, leaving 6 bases between the germline ends. Germline CDR1 and CDR2: MNHEY and SVGAGI. CDR3 length: 13 amino acids. DNA of the CDR3: TGTGCCAGCAGTTACACCAGGAATGAAAAACTGTTTTTT. Protein sequence: CASSYTRNEKLFF.

This chain uses TRBV7-6 with TRBJ2-3, with TRBD1 identical over 9 bases. This CDR3 is 15 amino acids long. V shed 7 bases, J shed 2 bases, and the junction held 7 bases outside the gene matches. Per germline, CDR1 SGHVS and CDR2 FNYEAQ. CDR3 in amino acids: CASTDRGGPTDTQYF. CDR3 DNA: TGTGCCAGCACCGACAGGGGGGGACCCACAGATACGCAGTATTTT.

This clone has a single count. The rearrangement uses TRBV2 and TRBJ2-1; 7 positions agree with TRBD1. Germline V gene data show CDR1 as SNHLY and CDR2 as FYNNEI. With V trimmed by 4 bases and J by 12 bases, 6 bases remained unmatched. The CDR3 runs to 12 residues. CDR3 DNA sequence: TGTGCCAGCAGTGGACAGGGAATGTGGCAGTTCTTC. Its protein is CASSGQGMWQFF.